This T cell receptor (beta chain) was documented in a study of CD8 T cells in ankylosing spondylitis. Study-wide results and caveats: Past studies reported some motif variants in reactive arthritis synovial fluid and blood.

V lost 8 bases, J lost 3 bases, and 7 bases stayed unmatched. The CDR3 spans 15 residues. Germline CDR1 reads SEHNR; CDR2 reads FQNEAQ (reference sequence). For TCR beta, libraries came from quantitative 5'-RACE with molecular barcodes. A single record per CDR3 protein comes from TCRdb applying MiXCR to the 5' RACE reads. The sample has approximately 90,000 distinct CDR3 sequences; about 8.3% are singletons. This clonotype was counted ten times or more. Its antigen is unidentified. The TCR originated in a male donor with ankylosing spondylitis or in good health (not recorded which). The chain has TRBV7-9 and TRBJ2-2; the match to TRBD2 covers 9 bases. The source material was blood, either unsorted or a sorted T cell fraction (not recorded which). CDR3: CASGRLAGHTGELFF. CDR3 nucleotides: TGTGCCAGCGGGAGGCTAGCGGGACACACCGGGGAGCTGTTTTTT.